A single sample is the source of the 32 T cell receptor beta chains below, sequenced in a study of T cells in women clearing cervical HPV infection. TCRdb keeps only in-frame clones here, not all; method: immunoSEQ multiplex PCR. The sample table sets out about 32,000 clones. Sequenced: blood buffy coat. Receptors were obtained from a woman between 18 and 70 years old with a cervical HPV16 infection that either progressed to CIN3+ or cleared (not recorded which).

In regard to this clone: The read gets to within 3 residues of the CDR3 end, and the germline J gene fills in the rest. This chain uses TRBV6-1 with TRBJ2-7; the match to TRBD1 covers 8 bases. Trimming took 4 bases from V and 4 from J; bases not matched to a gene: 12. The CDR3 runs to 16 residues. Germline CDR1 reads MNHNS; CDR2 reads SASEGT. The chain's CDR3 is CASSGTGQKYQYEQYF. CDR3 DNA (partial): TGTGCCAGCAGTGGGACAGGGCAGAAGTACCAATACGAG.

CDR3 in amino acids: CASSRMDRSSYEQYF. The covered CDR3 bases are TGTGCCAGCAGCCGGATGGACAGGAGTTCCTACGAG. The chain combines TRBV7-2 with TRBJ2-7; 7 nucleotides match TRBD1. The read terminates 3 residues ahead of where the CDR3 ends, so the germline J gene completes it. The V gene end was trimmed by 5 bases and the J gene end by 1 base; junction bases not matched to a gene: 8. The CDR3 runs 15 residues. CDR1 is SGHTA and CDR2 is FQGNSA in the germline V gene.

Partial CDR3 DNA: TGTGCCAGTAGTAGCCTCAGGGGCGGGAACACTGAA. Translation gives CASSSLRGGNTE. The entire CDR3 is CASSSLRGGNTEAFF. The gene calls are TRBV19 and TRBJ1-1; possibly TRBD1 for D (6 bases). Coverage ceases 3 residues before the CDR3 finishes, and the germline J gene fills in the end. The CDR3 covers 15 residues. The germline gives CDR1 LNHDA, CDR2 SQIVND (reference sequence). Trimming left V 4 bases short and J 1 base short, with 13 bases between.

Remarks on this clone: The missing CDR3 end, 3 residues past where the read stops, is filled in from the germline J gene. The chain couples TRBV12-3 or TRBV12-4 to TRBJ1-3; D call uncertain. V lost 1 base, J lost 0 bases, and 7 bases lay in between. CDR3 length: 15 residues. The CDR3 bases that were read are TGTGCCAGCAGTTTAGTAGGGTTCTCTGGAAACACC. It translates to CASSLVGFSGNT. The CDR3 as a whole reads CASSLVGFSGNTIYF.

Details on this clone: Read sequence stops 3 residues before the CDR3 end, and the germline J gene provides the missing end. The V and J genes are TRBV18 and TRBJ1-1, with D unclear. CDR3 length: 14 amino acids. Germline assignment: CDR1 KGHSH and CDR2 LQKENI. The CDR3 protein is CASSPQQSQETAFF. CDR3 DNA (partial): TGTGCCAGCTCACCACAACAGTCCCAAGAGACA.

A remark on this clone: Read sequence stops 3 residues before the CDR3 end, and the germline J gene provides the missing end. The genes are TRBV20-1 and TRBJ2-5, with D unresolved. V was pared by 0 bases and J by 5 bases, with 19 bases between. Germline assignment: CDR1 DFQATT and CDR2 SNEGSKA (reference sequence). This CDR3 spans 16 amino acids. The CDR3 protein is CSARDPAAPVQETQYF. The DNA read from the CDR3 is TGCAGTGCTAGAGATCCTGCCGCCCCCGTACAGGAGACC.

In the case of this clone: The CDR3 end lies 3 residues beyond the end of the read and is filled in from the germline J gene. The chain couples TRBV12-3 or TRBV12-4 to TRBJ1-1; 8 nucleotides line up with TRBD1. V trimming: 7 bases; J trimming: 3 bases; junction bases outside the gene matches: 7. The CDR3 is 14 residues long. Partial CDR3 DNA: TGTGCCAGCACCCTGGACAGGGAGTACACTGAA. It codes for CASTLDREYTE. The CDR3 reads in full as CASTLDREYTEAFF.

The CDR3 DNA, read in part, is TGCAGCGCCTCCCGGGGCGGGGGGGTGAACACCGGGGAG. Translated, it gives CSASRGGGVNTGE. The full CDR3 is CSASRGGGVNTGELFF. The V call is TRBV29-1, the J call TRBJ2-2, with 9 positions matching TRBD2. The read ends 3 residues shy of where the CDR3 ends; the end is completed using the germline J gene. CDR1 and CDR2 (germline): SQVTM, ANQGSEA. This CDR3 region has 16 residues. After removal of 7 bases from V and 1 base from J, the junction contained 10 bases not matched to a gene.

Points on this clone: The CDR3 goes on 3 residues after the read ends, and that part is filled in from the germline J gene. This chain connects TRBV9 to TRBJ2-5; maybe TRBD2 (5 bases). V lost 0 bases and J 1 base, leaving 7 bases between the germline ends. This CDR3 has 14 amino acids. Per germline, CDR1 SGDLS and CDR2 YYNGEE. The chain's CDR3 is CASSVDLAQETQYF. CDR3 DNA (partial): TGTGCCAGCAGCGTAGATCTAGCCCAAGAGACC. Full variable domain (remainder filled in from reference TRBV9 and TRBJ2-5): DSGVTQTPKHLITATGQRVTLRCSPRSGDLSVYWYQQSLDQGLQFLIQYYNGEERAKGNILERFSAQQFPDLHSELNLSSLELGDSALYFCASSVDLAQETQYFGPGTRLLVL.

About this clone: The sample contains more than one DNA sequence encoding this CDR3. Partial CDR3 DNA: TGTGCCAGTAGTACCGGCGCCGGGACAGTCGGCGGC. Its protein is CASSTGAGTVGG. The whole CDR3 sequence reads CASSTGAGTVGGYTF. This chain uses TRBV19 with TRBJ1-2; 7 bases are shared with TRBD1. The CDR3 extends 3 residues past the end of the read, so its final part is completed from the germline J gene. The CDR3 length is 15 residues. Per germline, CDR1 LNHDA and CDR2 SQIVND (reference sequence).

Remarks on this clone: The read falls 3 residues short of the CDR3 end, and the missing part is taken from the germline J gene. V gene TRBV2 combines with J gene TRBJ2-3; possibly TRBD1 for D (6 bases). The CDR3 runs to 14 residues. V lost 8 bases to trimming and J lost 4 bases, with 16 bases between them. Germline V lookup: CDR1 SNHLY, CDR2 FYNNEI. CDR3 DNA, as far as it was read: TGTGCCAGCCGGGACAACTCGTTCGCAGATACG. Protein: CASRDNSFADT. The CDR3 in its entirety is CASRDNSFADTQYF.

The DNA read from the CDR3 is TGCAGCGTTGTCAGACAGGGGCGGGATACC. This codes for CSVVRQGRDT. In full, the CDR3 reads CSVVRQGRDTYTF. The rearrangement joins TRBV29-1 to TRBJ1-2; TRBD1 aligns across 8 bases. The read comes to an end 3 residues before the CDR3 does, leaving the germline J gene to fill in the end. In germline, CDR1 is SQVTM, CDR2 ANQGSEA. This CDR3 region has 13 residues. Full variable domain (remainder filled in from reference TRBV29-1 and TRBJ1-2): SAVISQKPSRDICQRGTSLTIQCQVDSQVTMMFWYRQQPGQSLTLIATANQGSEATYESGFVIDKFPISRPNLTFSTLTVSNMSPEDSSIYLCSVVRQGRDTYTFGSGTRLTVV.

For this clone: The sequence runs out 3 residues before the end of the CDR3; the remainder is reconstructed from the germline J gene. The chain combines TRBV19 with TRBJ2-2; D possibly corresponds to TRBD1 (6 bases). CDR1 is LNHDA, CDR2 SQIVND, per germline (reference sequence). The CDR3 sequence is 14 residues long. With 7 bases removed from V and 2 bases from J, the gap between germline ends came to 11 bases. This chain's CDR3 is CASKGTYNTGELFF. The sequenced part of the CDR3 DNA is TGTGCCAGTAAAGGGACATATAACACCGGGGAG.

With regard to this clone: Read data end 3 residues before the CDR3 end; the end is taken from the germline J gene. The V and J genes are TRBV10-3 and TRBJ2-1; TRBD2 might be the D (6 bases). CDR1 is ENHRY, CDR2 SYGVKD, per germline. The CDR3 is 14 residues long. Trimming left V 3 bases short and J 8 bases short, with 14 bases between. The CDR3 loop reads CAISEADPGDEQFF. The part of the CDR3 DNA that was read is TGTGCCATCAGTGAAGCAGACCCGGGGGATGAG.

CDR3 bases read: TGTGCCAGCAAAAGACAGGGAACCTCTGGGGCCAACGTC. Translating it yields CASKRQGTSGANV. The full CDR3 protein is CASKRQGTSGANVLTF. V gene TRBV19 combines with J gene TRBJ2-6; 7 bases are a match to TRBD1. Read data end 3 residues before the CDR3 end; the end is taken from the germline J gene. Germline trimming cut 9 bases from V and 0 bases from J; bases unmatched to any gene: 8. Looked up from germline, CDR1 is LNHDA and CDR2 is SQIVND (reference sequence). CDR3 length: 16 residues.

Points on this clone: The read is 3 residues too short to cover the CDR3 end, so that end is filled in from the germline J gene. The chain links TRBV20-1 to TRBJ2-4; D perhaps matches TRBD2 (6 bases). Germline CDR1 reads DFQATT; CDR2 reads SNEGSKA (reference sequence). V dropped 2 bases and J dropped 0 bases, with 23 bases sitting between them. The CDR3 spans 19 residues. This CDR3 reads CSARPTPGDSRIAKNIQYF. CDR3 DNA (partial): TGCAGTGCTAGACCGACCCCGGGGGATTCACGTATAGCCAAAAACATT.

As to this clone: Read coverage stops 3 residues before the CDR3 terminus; the germline J gene supplies the remainder. This rearrangement joins TRBV20-1 to TRBJ2-3; 10 bases map to TRBD2. Germline CDR1 is DFQATT and CDR2 is SNEGSKA (reference sequence). There are 12 residues in the CDR3. CDR3 bases read: TGCAGTGCCCAAACTAGCGGGGCCCCG. Translation: CSAQTSGAP. The entire CDR3 is CSAQTSGAPQYF.

Regarding this clone: Read sequence stops 3 residues before the CDR3 end, and the germline J gene provides the missing end. This sample includes further DNA sequences coding for the same CDR3. This rearrangement joins TRBV7-6 to TRBJ1-3, with D hard to call. This CDR3 is built from 16 residues. The germline V gene has CDR1 SGHVS and CDR2 FNYEAQ. Trimming pared 6 bases from V and 4 bases from J, leaving 19 bases between. CDR3 sequence reads: CASSQSTGNQGNTIYF. The CDR3 DNA, read in part, is TGTGCCAGCAGTCAATCCACGGGGAATCAAGGAAACACC.

This clone counts as medium-sized by frequency. From the germline J gene comes the end of the CDR3, since the read stops 3 residues before it. This sequence joins TRBV20-1 and TRBJ2-2, with TRBD2 identical over 10 bases. After removal of 3 bases from V and 1 base from J, the junction contained 2 bases not matched to a gene. Per the germline V gene, CDR1 is DFQATT and CDR2 is SNEGSKA (reference sequence). CDR3 length: 15 residues. CDR3 bases read: TGCAGTGCTAGCATAGCGGGGGGGAACACCGGGGAG. Protein: CSASIAGGNTGE. The full CDR3 is CSASIAGGNTGELFF.

CDR3 DNA, as far as it was read: TGCAGTGCTACCAGACAGGGAGAACCATACGAG. Translation gives CSATRQGEPYE. From start to end, the CDR3 is CSATRQGEPYEQYF. The chain links TRBV20-1 to TRBJ2-7; TRBD1 agrees at 7 bases. With the read ending 3 residues before the CDR3 end, the germline J gene is used to fill in that end. This CDR3 comprises 14 residues. J gave up 4 bases and V 4 bases, and 10 bases lay outside the gene matches. Germline assignment: CDR1 DFQATT and CDR2 SNEGSKA (reference sequence).

Turning to this clone: Read data end 3 residues before the CDR3 end; the end is taken from the germline J gene. V gene TRBV30 combines with J gene TRBJ2-3; 9 positions agree with TRBD1. Trimming cost V 1 base and J 5 bases; bases outside gene matches: 4. Germline V gives CDR1 GTSNPN, CDR2 SVGIG (reference sequence). The CDR3 loop spans 14 amino acids. Partial CDR3 DNA: TGTGCCTGGAGTGGACGGACAGGGGTAGATACG. Translation gives CAWSGRTGVDT. From start to end, the CDR3 is CAWSGRTGVDTQYF.

The chain's CDR3 is CASRDRGLTEAFF. The CDR3 DNA, read in part, is TGTGCCAGCAGGGACAGGGGGCTCACTGAA. The gene calls are TRBV2 and TRBJ1-1; the match to TRBD1 covers 11 bases. The read comes to an end 3 residues before the CDR3 does, leaving the germline J gene to fill in the end. CDR1 and CDR2 (germline): SNHLY, FYNNEI. The CDR3 has 13 amino acids. V trimming: 6 bases; J trimming: 4 bases; junction bases outside the gene matches: 1. The whole variable domain, remainder taken from reference TRBV2 and TRBJ1-1, is EPEVTQTPSHQVTQMGQEVILRCVPISNHLYFYWYRQILGQKVEFLVSFYNNEISEKSEIFDDQFSVERPDGSNFTLKIRSTKLEDSAMYFCASRDRGLTEAFFGQGTRLTVV.

To note about this clone: The read halts 3 residues ahead of the CDR3 end, with the missing end drawn from the germline J gene. The chain joins TRBV5-1 to TRBJ2-3; TRBD2 agrees at 10 bases. The CDR3 consists of 15 residues. J lost 4 bases, V lost 4 bases, and 6 bases had no gene match. Germline V gene data show CDR1 as SGHRS and CDR2 as YFSETQ. CDR3 region: CASSPSGSGADTQYF. CDR3 DNA, as far as it was read: TGCGCCAGCAGCCCTAGCGGGAGTGGCGCAGATACG.

As concerns this clone: A read error may account for a junction end that differs from germline. The CDR3 is cut off 3 residues early in the read; its end comes from the germline J gene. In the same sample, other DNA sequences code for this CDR3. The rearrangement joins TRBV2 to TRBJ1-3; D ambiguous. The CDR3 covers 16 residues. Germline V gene sequence: CDR1 SNHLY, CDR2 FYNNEI. The part of the CDR3 DNA that was read is TGTGCCAGCTCTCCCCGGGGAAGCTACTCTGGAAACACT. Amino acid sequence: CASSPRGSYSGNT. The entire CDR3 protein reads CASSPRGSYSGNTIYF.

About this clone: The read ends 3 residues early relative to the CDR3; the germline J gene fills the gap. The chain recombines TRBV30 with TRBJ1-6, with D possibly TRBD1 on 6 matching bases. The CDR3 has 16 residues. Germline V gene sequence: CDR1 GTSNPN, CDR2 SVGIG (reference sequence). Trimming removed 3 bases at V and 4 bases at J, with 16 bases between. The CDR3 bases that were read are TGTGCCTGGAGCCGGATTGGGGGCTCGTATAATTCACCC. Amino acid sequence: CAWSRIGGSYNSP. The complete CDR3 protein is CAWSRIGGSYNSPLHF.

The CDR3 region is CASSVASGGARTDTQYF. CDR3 DNA, as far as it was read: TGTGCCAGCAGCGTAGCTTCGGGCGGGGCTAGAACAGATACG. The J gene is TRBJ2-3, the V gene TRBV9; the D gene is possibly TRBD2 (6 bases). The sequence runs out 3 residues before the end of the CDR3; the remainder is reconstructed from the germline J gene. Germline V lookup: CDR1 SGDLS, CDR2 YYNGEE. This CDR3 has 17 residues. Trimming left V 0 bases short and J 3 bases short, with 17 bases between.

As to this clone: The read ends 3 residues early relative to the CDR3; the germline J gene fills the gap. The chain joins TRBV30 to TRBJ2-3; 11 bases are shared with TRBD2. The CDR3 has 18 residues. The V gene end was trimmed by 0 bases and the J gene end by 0 bases; junction bases not matched to a gene: 8. Germline values: CDR1 GTSNPN, CDR2 SVGIG (reference sequence). The CDR3 DNA, read in part, is TGTGCCTGGAGTGTAAGGGGACTAGCGGCTTCGAGCACAGATACG. Translated: CAWSVRGLAASSTDT. The CDR3 reads in full as CAWSVRGLAASSTDTQYF.

A note on this clone: The read terminates 3 residues ahead of where the CDR3 ends, so the germline J gene completes it. J is TRBJ2-1 and V is TRBV19; TRBD2 aligns across 9 bases. Germline lookup yields CDR1 LNHDA and CDR2 SQIVND (reference sequence). Trimming at V came to 9 bases and at J to 4 bases, leaving 10 bases not matched to a gene. This CDR3 is 15 amino acids long. The sequenced part of the CDR3 DNA is TGTGCCAGCCGCTGGCGGGAGGGCCGTTACAATGAG. Encoded protein: CASRWREGRYNE. The CDR3 in its entirety is CASRWREGRYNEQFF. The whole variable domain, remainder taken from reference TRBV19 and TRBJ2-1, is DGGITQSPKYLFRKEGQNVTLSCEQNLNHDAMYWYRQDPGQGLRLIYYSQIVNDFQKGDIAEGYSVSREKKESFPLTVTSAQKNPTAFYLCASRWREGRYNEQFFGPGTRLTVL.

A remark on this clone: The CDR3 end lies 3 residues beyond the end of the read and is filled in from the germline J gene. The gene calls are TRBV7-6 and TRBJ2-3; TRBD1 aligns across 11 bases. The ends lost 4 bases at V and 6 bases at J; junction bases unmatched: 6. Germline CDR1 and CDR2: SGHVS and FNYEAQ. CDR3 size: 15 residues. The CDR3 loop reads CASSSGTGGGDTQYF. The sequenced part of the CDR3 DNA is TGTGCCAGCAGCTCAGGGACAGGGGGAGGGGATACG.

About this clone: With the read ending 3 residues before the CDR3 end, the germline J gene is used to fill in that end. The gene calls are TRBV7-2 and TRBJ1-2; 7 bases are a match to TRBD1. This CDR3 is built from 14 residues. CDR1 and CDR2 (germline): SGHTA, FQGNSA. The trim removed 6 bases at V and 2 bases at J, leaving 6 bases unmatched. The chain's CDR3 is CASRPADRNYGYTF. The sequenced CDR3 bases are TGTGCCAGCAGACCCGCGGACAGGAACTATGGC.

As regards this clone: The CDR3 is cut off 3 residues early in the read; its end comes from the germline J gene. V and J are TRBV7-3 and TRBJ2-1; possibly TRBD1 for D (5 bases). Looked up from germline, CDR1 is SGHTA and CDR2 is FQGTGA. V gave up 4 bases and J gave up 5 bases, with 9 bases separating them. The CDR3 contains 13 residues. This CDR3 reads CASSYGANNEQFF. Incomplete CDR3 DNA: TGTGCCAGCAGCTATGGGGCCAACAATGAG.

Notes on this clone: Read data end 3 residues before the CDR3 end; the end is taken from the germline J gene. The chain combines TRBV23-1 with TRBJ2-1; 7 bases fit TRBD1. TRBV23-1 is an open reading frame, and its role is uncertain. The CDR3 loop spans 15 amino acids. V dropped 3 bases and J dropped 9; count of bases not matched to a gene: 11. The covered CDR3 bases are TGCGCCAGCAGTCATCTACAGGGGAGAGGAGGTGAG. This gives the protein CASSHLQGRGGE. The entire CDR3 protein is CASSHLQGRGGEQFF.